What follows are 8 T cell receptor beta chains derived from one specimen sequenced in a study of blood T cell repertoires in COVID-19. Libraries were prepared by immunoSEQ multiplex PCR; TCRdb keeps only in-frame clonotypes and omits some of them. The profile shows 45,000 to 65,000 clones, approximately 80% of them singletons. What was sequenced was peripheral blood. These receptors all stem from a human donor in a cohort sampled during active COVID-19.

Only one count was recorded for this clone. This CDR3 reads CASSGQTGGNTEAFF. In DNA, the CDR3 is TGTGCCAGCAGCGGACAAACAGGGGGGAACACTGAAGCTTTCTTT. V gene TRBV11-3 combines with J gene TRBJ1-1, with TRBD1 identical over 8 bases. The germline V gene encodes CDR1 SGHNT and CDR2 YENEEA. The length of the CDR3 is 15 residues. V trimming: 5 bases; J trimming: 1 base; junction bases outside the gene matches: 6. The full variable domain, in which reference TRBV11-3 and TRBJ1-1 provide the parts outside the CDR3, is EAGVVQSPRYKIIEKKQPVAFWCNPISGHNTLYWYLQNLGQGPELLIRYENEEAVDDSQLPKDRFSAERLKGVDSTLKIQPAELGDSAVYLCASSGQTGGNTEAFFGQGTRLTVV.

This chain links TRBV5-1 with TRBJ2-7; 11 positions match TRBD2. With 4 bases clipped from V and 5 bases from J, the junction kept 11 bases outside the gene matches. Germline values: CDR1 SGHRS, CDR2 YFSETQ. The CDR3 loop spans 16 amino acids. CDR3 sequence: CASSSSGRARGDEQYF. CDR3 DNA sequence: TGCGCCAGCAGCAGTAGCGGGAGGGCCAGGGGGGACGAGCAGTACTTC.

The chain recombines TRBV11-2 with TRBJ1-6; D is undetermined. With 1 base removed from V and 8 bases from J, the gap between germline ends came to 6 bases. Germline V CDR1 and CDR2: SGHAT, FQNNGV. The CDR3 covers 13 residues. The CDR3 nucleotides read TGTGCCAGCAGCTTAGGAGAACATTCACCCCTCCACTTT. Its translation: CASSLGEHSPLHF.

DNA of the CDR3: TGTGCCAGCAGCTTAACTGGTTCCGGGGAGCTGTTTTTT. This gives the protein CASSLTGSGELFF. The chain couples TRBV7-6 to TRBJ2-2; D is ambiguous. CDR1 is SGHVS, CDR2 FNYEAQ, per germline. Trimming cost V 2 bases and J 6 bases, with 7 bases left between them. The CDR3 length is 13 residues.

J is TRBJ1-5 and V is TRBV19, with 7 positions matching TRBD1. J lost 3 bases, V lost 3 bases, and 5 bases had no gene match. The germline gives CDR1 LNHDA, CDR2 SQIVND (reference sequence). The CDR3 consists of 15 residues. The CDR3 sequence is CASSIGDSSNQPQHF. Here the CDR3 DNA reads TGTGCCAGTAGTATCGGGGACAGCTCCAATCAGCCCCAGCATTTT.

V usage is TRBV25-1 and J usage is TRBJ1-1, with TRBD1 identical over 9 bases. Germline CDR1 is MGHDK and CDR2 is SYGVNS. V gave up 4 bases and J gave up 4 bases; unmatched junction bases: 7. This CDR3 comprises 15 residues. This CDR3 reads CASSGGDRGATEAFF. CDR3 DNA sequence: TGTGCCAGCAGTGGGGGAGACAGGGGGGCCACTGAAGCTTTCTTT.

This sequence joins TRBV6-5 and TRBJ2-7, with D possibly TRBD1 on 6 matching bases. Trimming pared 2 bases from V and 6 bases from J, leaving 20 bases between. Germline-derived CDR1 and CDR2 are MNHEY and SVGAGI. The CDR3 sequence is 16 residues long. Here the CDR3 reads CASSYPERQARGEQYF. CDR3 DNA sequence: TGTGCCAGCAGTTACCCTGAACGACAGGCTAGGGGCGAGCAGTACTTC.

This clone is a singleton in its sample. The J gene is TRBJ2-7, the V gene TRBV7-9; D uncertain. Germline-derived CDR1 and CDR2 are SEHNR and FQNEAQ (reference sequence). Deletions cut 1 base from V and 2 bases from J, with 9 bases between. This CDR3 comprises 14 residues. In DNA, the CDR3 is TGTGCCAGCAGCTTAGGAGACTTAACCTACGAGCAGTACTTC. It yields the protein CASSLGDLTYEQYF.